These 10 T cell receptor beta chains came from one sample sequenced in a study of graft-versus-host responses after intestinal transplantation. Assay: immunoSEQ multiplex PCR; the TCRdb copy retains only in-frame clones and omits some. Of 62,000 or so clones detected, over 85% appear once; the ten largest clones hold around 1.5%. This material consisted of PBMCs, taken 26 days after transplant. The receptors were sampled from a human patient who received an intestinal transplant, so some T cells may come from the graft donor.

This chain uses TRBV28 with TRBJ1-1, with TRBD1 matching 8 bases. The CDR3 is made up of 18 amino acids. V lost 5 bases to trimming and J lost 3 bases; unmatched junction nucleotides: 17. Germline V gene lookup returns CDR1 MDHEN and CDR2 SYDVKM. CDR3 region: CASSLYGTGPKGDTEAFF. CDR3 nucleotide sequence: TGTGCCAGCAGTCTCTACGGGACAGGACCAAAGGGGGACACTGAAGCTTTCTTT.

The chain links TRBV5-4 to TRBJ2-2; weak D call: TRBD2 (5 bases). Germline lookup yields CDR1 SGHNT and CDR2 YYREEE (reference sequence). V was clipped by 3 bases and J by 3 bases, with 6 bases between them. The CDR3 has 13 amino acids. The DNA for the CDR3 is TGTGCCAGCAGCTGGGAGTACACCGGGGAGCTGTTTTTT. Its translation is CASSWEYTGELFF.

The J gene is TRBJ2-1, the V gene TRBV27, with D tentatively TRBD2 (5 bases). V was cut by 7 bases and J by 2 bases, with 12 bases left in between. CDR3 length: 14 amino acids. Germline V gene sequence: CDR1 MNHEY, CDR2 SMNVEV (reference sequence). The CDR3 bases are TGTGCCAGCACCCGGGGTAGGACCTACAATGAGCAGTTCTTC. Its translation is CASTRGRTYNEQFF.

The V and J genes are TRBV5-1 and TRBJ1-5, with unresolved D. The CDR3 length is 15 residues. The V and J ends lost 2 bases and 5 bases respectively, with 14 bases between them. Germline V gene sequence: CDR1 SGHRS, CDR2 YFSETQ. The CDR3 region is CASSLTPNPDQPQHF. DNA of the CDR3: TGCGCCAGCAGCTTAACCCCTAACCCGGATCAGCCCCAGCATTTT.

The gene calls are TRBV9 and TRBJ2-1, with no clear D. V lost 0 bases and J lost 5, with 6 bases in between. CDR1 is SGDLS, CDR2 YYNGEE, per germline. This CDR3 comprises 13 residues. This CDR3 reads CASSVGSHNEQFF. CDR3 nucleotides: TGTGCCAGCAGCGTAGGTAGTCACAATGAGCAGTTCTTC.

The chain has TRBV11-2 and TRBJ2-1, with TRBD2 matching 7 bases. After removal of 1 base from V and 8 bases from J, the junction contained 8 bases not matched to a gene. The germline V gene has CDR1 SGHAT and CDR2 FQNNGV. The CDR3 covers 15 residues. This chain's CDR3 is CASSLVGGEGDEQFF. CDR3 coding DNA: TGTGCCAGCAGCTTAGTTGGCGGGGAGGGCGATGAGCAGTTCTTC.

The sample holds a few counts of this clone. This sequence joins TRBV7-9 and TRBJ1-2, with 7 bases matching TRBD1. CDR3 size: 13 residues. After removal of 4 bases from V and 2 bases from J, the junction contained 1 base not matched to a gene. Germline loops: CDR1 SEHNR, CDR2 FQNEAQ (reference sequence). The CDR3 loop is CASSSGQNYGYTF. The CDR3 DNA reads as TGTGCCAGCAGCTCGGGACAGAACTATGGCTACACCTTC.

The V and J genes are TRBV19 and TRBJ1-2, with D uncertain. The CDR3 loop spans 13 amino acids. Germline V gene lookup returns CDR1 LNHDA and CDR2 SQIVND (reference sequence). Trimming took off 8 bases at V and 1 base at J, with 11 bases between the two ends. CDR3 DNA: TGTGCCAGTCGACAAATTAATAACTATGGCTACACCTTC. Protein product: CASRQINNYGYTF.

In DNA, the CDR3 is TGTGCCAGCAGTCCCCAGCGGGGGGGGAACCAAGAGACCCAGTACTTC. Its translation: CASSPQRGGNQETQYF. The rearrangement links TRBV28 to TRBJ2-5; 10 bases agree with TRBD2. The CDR3 loop spans 16 amino acids. The V and J ends lost 5 bases and 0 bases, in that order; junction bases with no gene match: 6. Germline V gene sequence: CDR1 MDHEN, CDR2 SYDVKM. Supplemented by reference TRBV28 and TRBJ2-5, the full variable domain reads DVKVTQSSRYLVKRTGEKVFLECVQDMDHENMFWYRQDPGLGLRLIYFSYDVKMKEKGDIPEGYSVSREKKERFSLILESASTNQTSMYLCASSPQRGGNQETQYFGPGTRLLVL.

This sequence joins TRBV19 and TRBJ2-2; D perhaps matches TRBD1 (6 bases). V shed 3 bases and J shed 3 bases, with 11 bases lying between them. Germline CDR1 LNHDA, CDR2 SQIVND (reference sequence). This CDR3 contains 15 residues. The CDR3 bases are TGTGCCAGTAGTATCCCGGGACAACACACCGGGGAGCTGTTTTTT. Protein: CASSIPGQHTGELFF.